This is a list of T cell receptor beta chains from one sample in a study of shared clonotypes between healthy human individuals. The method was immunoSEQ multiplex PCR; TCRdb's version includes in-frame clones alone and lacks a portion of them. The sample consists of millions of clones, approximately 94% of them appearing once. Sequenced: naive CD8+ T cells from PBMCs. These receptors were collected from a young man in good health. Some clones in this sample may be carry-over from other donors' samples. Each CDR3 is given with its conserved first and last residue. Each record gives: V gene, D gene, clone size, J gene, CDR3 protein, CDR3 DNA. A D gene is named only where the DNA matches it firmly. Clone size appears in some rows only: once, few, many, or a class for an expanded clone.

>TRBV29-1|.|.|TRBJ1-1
CSVRVMNTEAFF
TGCAGCGTCAGGGTCATGAACACTGAAGCTTTCTTT
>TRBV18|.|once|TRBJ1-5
CASSPPGTLQGPQHF
TGTGCCAGCTCACCACCAGGGACATTACAAGGGCCCCAGCATTTT
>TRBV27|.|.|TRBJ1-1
CASSLYYSPNTEAFF
TGTGCCAGCAGTTTATATTACTCGCCGAACACTGAAGCTTTCTTT
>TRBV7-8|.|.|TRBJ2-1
CASTQDRTPYNEQFF
TGTGCCAGCACCCAAGACAGGACCCCCTACAATGAGCAGTTCTTC
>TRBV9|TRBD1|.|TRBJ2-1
CASSARTGSYNEQFF
TGTGCCAGCAGCGCGAGGACAGGCTCCTACAATGAGCAGTTCTTC
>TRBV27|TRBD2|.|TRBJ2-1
CASSMTSFDNEQFF
TGTGCCAGCAGTATGACTAGCTTCGACAATGAGCAGTTCTTC
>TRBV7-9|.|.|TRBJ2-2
CASNDQGRAGELFF
TGTGCCAGCAACGATCAAGGACGGGCCGGGGAGCTGTTTTTT
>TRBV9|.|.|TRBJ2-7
CASSVGGSGQVPYEQYF
TGTGCCAGCAGCGTAGGAGGGTCGGGGCAGGTTCCCTACGAGCAGTACTTC
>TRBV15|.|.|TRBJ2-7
CATSRVVVLSSYEQYF
TGTGCCACCAGCAGGGTAGTGGTTCTCAGCTCCTACGAGCAGTACTTC
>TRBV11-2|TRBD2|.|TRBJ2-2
CASSFSAGWAGELFF
TGTGCCAGCAGCTTTTCAGCGGGGTGGGCCGGGGAGCTGTTTTTT
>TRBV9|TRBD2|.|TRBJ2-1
CASSFRTSGDNEQFF
TGTGCCAGCAGCTTCCGGACTAGCGGGGACAATGAGCAGTTCTTC
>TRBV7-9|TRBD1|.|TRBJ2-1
CASRDRADFYEQFF
TGTGCCAGCAGGGACAGGGCAGATTTCTATGAGCAGTTCTTC
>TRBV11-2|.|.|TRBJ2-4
CASSLGDGGQYF
TGTGCCAGCAGCTTAGGTGACGGGGGCCAGTACTTC
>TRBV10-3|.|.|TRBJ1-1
CAISESAGTTEAFF
TGTGCCATCAGTGAGTCTGCAGGAACCACTGAAGCTTTCTTT
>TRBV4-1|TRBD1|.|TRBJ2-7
CASSQGQGADYEQYF
TGCGCCAGCAGCCAAGGACAGGGGGCCGACTACGAGCAGTACTTC
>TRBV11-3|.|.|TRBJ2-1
CASSPARAGNEQFF
TGTGCCAGCAGCCCCGCCCGGGCAGGGAATGAGCAGTTCTTC
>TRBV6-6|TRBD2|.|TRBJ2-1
CASSPGTRYNEQFF
TGTGCCAGCAGTCCAGGGACTAGATACAATGAGCAGTTCTTC
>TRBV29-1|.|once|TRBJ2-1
CSVEGGRASYNEQFF
TGCAGCGTTGAAGGGGGGCGGGCCTCCTACAATGAGCAGTTCTTC
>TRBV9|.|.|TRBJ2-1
CASSEGAPGLTNNEQFF
TGTGCCAGCAGCGAGGGGGCGCCGGGACTGACGAACAATGAGCAGTTCTTC
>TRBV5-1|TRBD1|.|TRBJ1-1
CASSLTGGTEAFF
TGCGCCAGCAGCCTAACAGGGGGAACTGAAGCTTTCTTT
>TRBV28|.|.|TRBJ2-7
CASGQAGSYEQYF
TGTGCCAGCGGCCAGGCAGGCTCCTACGAGCAGTACTTC
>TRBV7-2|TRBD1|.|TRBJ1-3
CASRDPGQPSSGNTIYF
TGTGCCAGCAGAGACCCGGGACAGCCCAGCTCTGGAAACACCATATATTTT
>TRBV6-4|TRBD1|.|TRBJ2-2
CASSPDRAGELFF
TGTGCCAGCAGTCCGGACAGGGCAGGGGAGCTGTTTTTT
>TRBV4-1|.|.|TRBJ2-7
CASSQESRGLSYEQYF
TGCGCCAGCAGCCAAGAATCGAGGGGTCTTTCCTACGAGCAGTACTTC
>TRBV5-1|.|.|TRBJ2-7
CASSFWQGDYEQYF
TGCGCCAGCAGCTTTTGGCAGGGTGACTACGAGCAGTACTTC
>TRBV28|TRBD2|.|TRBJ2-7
CASSFGEGEGEQYF
TGTGCCAGCAGTTTCGGGGAGGGTGAGGGCGAGCAGTACTTC
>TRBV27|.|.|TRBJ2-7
CASSAAGYEQYF
TGTGCCAGCAGTGCCGCAGGCTACGAGCAGTACTTC
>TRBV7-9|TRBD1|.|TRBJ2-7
CASSHLGTGFSYEQYF
TGTGCCAGCAGTCATCTCGGGACAGGGTTTTCCTACGAGCAGTACTTC
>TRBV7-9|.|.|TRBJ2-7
CASSSRQNLYYEQYF
TGTGCCAGCAGCTCCCGACAGAACTTATACTACGAGCAGTACTTC
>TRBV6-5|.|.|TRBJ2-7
CATTRGDEQYF
TGTGCCACCACCAGGGGGGACGAGCAGTACTTC
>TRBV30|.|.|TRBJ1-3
CAWDPSSGNTIYF
TGTGCCTGGGACCCGTCCTCTGGAAACACCATATATTTT
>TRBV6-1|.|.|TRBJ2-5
CASSEQGWGRQETQYF
TGTGCCAGCAGTGAACAAGGGTGGGGTAGGCAAGAGACCCAGTACTTC
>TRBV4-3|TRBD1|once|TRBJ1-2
CASSQRTGPVYGYTF
TGCGCCAGCAGCCAAAGGACAGGGCCCGTCTATGGCTACACCTTC
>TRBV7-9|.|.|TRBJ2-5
CASSPTRTLSGETQYF
TGTGCCAGCAGCCCCACTCGGACGCTCTCCGGAGAGACCCAGTACTTC
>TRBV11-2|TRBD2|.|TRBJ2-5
CASSLGVGTSGRETQYF
TGTGCCAGCAGCTTGGGTGTGGGGACTAGCGGGAGGGAGACCCAGTACTTC
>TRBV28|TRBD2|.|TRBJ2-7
CASKSGGEAYEQYF
TGTGCCAGTAAATCGGGGGGAGAGGCATACGAGCAGTACTTC
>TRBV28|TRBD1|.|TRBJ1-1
CASKPLGTENTEAFF
TGTGCCAGCAAACCCTTAGGGACAGAGAACACTGAAGCTTTCTTT
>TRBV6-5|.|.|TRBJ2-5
CASSGQETQYF
TGTGCCAGCAGTGGACAAGAGACCCAGTACTTC
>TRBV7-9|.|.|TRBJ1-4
CASSSYRESEKLFF
TGTGCCAGCAGCTCTTACAGGGAGAGTGAAAAACTGTTTTTT
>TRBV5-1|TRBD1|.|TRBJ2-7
CASSLEIGTGPYEQYF
TGCGCCAGCAGCTTGGAGATTGGGACAGGACCCTACGAGCAGTACTTC
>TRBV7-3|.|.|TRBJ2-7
CASSQGRGDYEQYF
TGTGCCAGCAGCCAAGGACGAGGCGACTACGAGCAGTACTTC
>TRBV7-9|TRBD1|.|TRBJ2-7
CASSFDRVLEQYF
TGTGCCAGCAGCTTTGACAGGGTGCTCGAGCAGTACTTC
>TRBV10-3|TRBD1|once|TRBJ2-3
CAISGTGFSTDTQYF
TGTGCCATCAGTGGGACAGGGTTCTCCACAGATACGCAGTATTTT
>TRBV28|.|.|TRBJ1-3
CASSLSSASGNTIYF
TGTGCCAGCAGTTTATCCTCCGCCTCTGGAAACACCATATATTTT
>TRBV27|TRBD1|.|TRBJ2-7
CASSFSTGSGEQYF
TGTGCCAGCAGTTTTTCGACAGGGTCGGGGGAGCAGTACTTC
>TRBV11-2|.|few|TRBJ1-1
CASSPLPMTEAFF
TGTGCCAGCAGCCCCCTCCCGATGACTGAAGCTTTCTTT
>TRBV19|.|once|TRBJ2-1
CASSLSGSHEQFF
TGTGCCAGTAGCCTCTCTGGGTCCCATGAGCAGTTCTTC
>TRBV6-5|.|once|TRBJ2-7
CASSYRVSSYEQYF
TGTGCCAGCAGTTACAGGGTATCTTCCTACGAGCAGTACTTC
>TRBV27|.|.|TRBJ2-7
CASQPRFLAYEQYF
TGTGCCAGCCAACCCAGGTTCCTCGCCTACGAGCAGTACTTC
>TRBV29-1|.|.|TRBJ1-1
CSAGLQGPNTEAFF
TGCAGCGCCGGTTTACAGGGCCCGAACACTGAAGCTTTCTTT
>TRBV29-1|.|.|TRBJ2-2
CSAQQADTGELFF
TGCAGCGCACAGCAAGCGGACACCGGGGAGCTGTTTTTT
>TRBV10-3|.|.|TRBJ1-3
CAISELAGSYTIYF
TGTGCCATCAGTGAGTTGGCGGGCAGTTACACCATATATTTT
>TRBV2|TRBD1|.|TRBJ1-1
CAGRDRKNTEAFF
TGTGCCGGCCGGGACAGGAAGAACACTGAAGCTTTCTTT